The next 20 T cell receptor beta chains were all read from a single sample in a study of CD8 T cells in Susac syndrome. RNA totalling about 0.45 to 1 ug underwent reverse transcription with random hexamers. TCRdb redid the calling of the immunoSEQ multiplex PCR reads with MiXCR, one entry per CDR3 protein. This table holds approximately 300,000 distinct CDR3 sequences, about 88% found once. The sequenced sample consisted of CD8+ T cells from PBMCs. These receptors originate from a human donor with multiple sclerosis.

The J gene is TRBJ2-7, the V gene TRBV9; 11 bases align to TRBD1. After removal of 3 bases from V and 3 bases from J, the junction contained 5 bases not matched to a gene. Per germline, CDR1 SGDLS and CDR2 YYNGEE. This CDR3 is 15 amino acids long. The CDR3 region has the DNA TGTGCCAGCAGCGAGAGGACAGGGGGCATCTACGAGCAGTACTTC. Its protein is CASSERTGGIYEQYF.

The chain uses TRBV5-5 and TRBJ2-7; 10 nucleotides line up with TRBD2. Germline V lookup: CDR1 SGHKS, CDR2 YYEKEE (reference sequence). V lost 5 bases to trimming and J lost 2 bases; unmatched junction nucleotides: 4. The CDR3 covers 14 residues. DNA for the CDR3: TGTGCCAGCAGTTACACTAGCGGGACCTACGAGCAGTACTTC. Amino acid sequence: CASSYTSGTYEQYF.

The genes are TRBV6-1 and TRBJ2-1; D is ambiguous. Trimming left V 7 bases short and J 6 bases short, with 10 bases between. Germline V gene lookup returns CDR1 MNHNS and CDR2 SASEGT. The CDR3 spans 12 residues. The CDR3 DNA follows: TGTGCCAGCAAACCGCTCCCCAATGAGCAGTTCTTC. Translated, it gives CASKPLPNEQFF.

The rearrangement links TRBV28 to TRBJ1-1, with 8 bases aligning to TRBD1. In germline, CDR1 is MDHEN, CDR2 SYDVKM. V was clipped by 4 bases and J by 1 base; unmatched bases: 5. The CDR3 consists of 15 residues. Written as DNA, the CDR3 is TGTGCCAGCAGTTCGGCCGGGACAGGGAACACTGAAGCTTTCTTT. Translated, it gives CASSSAGTGNTEAFF.

This clonotype was recorded a few times. J is TRBJ1-1 and V is TRBV6-5; D remains unclear. Germline V gives CDR1 MNHEY, CDR2 SVGAGI. CDR3 length equals 14 residues. With 2 bases removed from V and 4 bases from J, the gap between germline ends came to 11 bases. This chain's CDR3 is CASSYGEGTTEAFF. CDR3 DNA sequence: TGTGCCAGCAGTTACGGGGAGGGTACCACTGAAGCTTTCTTT.

A few counts support this clonotype. The rearrangement links TRBV12-3 or TRBV12-4 to TRBJ2-5; 7 nucleotides agree with TRBD1. V shed 6 bases, J shed 2 bases, and the junction held 6 bases outside the gene matches. This CDR3 is built from 14 residues. The CDR3 DNA follows: TGTGCCAGCAGGGCCCGGACAGGACAAGAGACCCAGTACTTC. It encodes CASRARTGQETQYF.

The genes are TRBV5-4 and TRBJ2-2; D might be TRBD1 (6 bases). Germline V lookup: CDR1 SGHNT, CDR2 YYREEE (reference sequence). V was cut by 3 bases and J by 0 bases, with 9 bases left in between. The CDR3 consists of 15 residues. Written as DNA, the CDR3 is TGTGCCAGCAGCTGGACAGCATCGAACACCGGGGAGCTGTTTTTT. This encodes CASSWTASNTGELFF. Full variable domain (rest looked up from reference TRBV5-4 and TRBJ2-2): ETGVTQSPTHLIKTRGQQVTLRCSSQSGHNTVSWYQQALGQGPQFIFQYYREEENGRGNFPPRFSGLQFPNYSSELNVNALELDDSALYLCASSWTASNTGELFFGEGSRLTVL.

The chain is built from TRBV28 and TRBJ2-7, with D possibly TRBD2 on 5 matching bases. V lost 6 bases, J lost 6 bases, and 27 bases lay in between. CDR3 length: 17 amino acids. Per germline, CDR1 MDHEN and CDR2 SYDVKM. The CDR3 sequence: CASRTRSLGETVSEQYF. In DNA form, the CDR3 reads TGTGCCAGCAGAACCAGATCCCTCGGGGAGACGGTTAGCGAGCAGTACTTC. Complete variable domain (other parts from reference TRBV28 and TRBJ2-7): DVKVTQSSRYLVKRTGEKVFLECVQDMDHENMFWYRQDPGLGLRLIYFSYDVKMKEKGDIPEGYSVSREKKERFSLILESASTNQTSMYLCASRTRSLGETVSEQYFGPGTRLTVT.

The J gene is TRBJ2-5, the V gene TRBV7-9, with 8 positions matching TRBD1. Germline V CDR1 and CDR2: SEHNR, FQNEAQ (reference sequence). This CDR3 has 16 residues. The V segment lost 2 bases and the J segment 0 bases; nucleotides outside the gene matches: 5. In DNA form, the CDR3 reads TGTGCCAGCAGCTTACCTTGGACAGGGAACCAAGAGACCCAGTACTTC. Amino acid sequence: CASSLPWTGNQETQYF. Filled out from reference TRBV7-9 and TRBJ2-5, the complete variable domain reads DTGVSQNPRHKITKRGQNVTFRCDPISEHNRLYWYRQTLGQGPEFLTYFQNEAQLEKSRLLSDRFSAERPKGSFSTLEIQRTEQGDSAMYLCASSLPWTGNQETQYFGPGTRLLVL.

The chain employs TRBV2 and TRBJ2-7; 7 nucleotides agree with TRBD1. Germline trimming cut 6 bases from V and 3 bases from J; bases unmatched to any gene: 5. The germline V gene has CDR1 SNHLY and CDR2 FYNNEI. CDR3 size: 13 residues. The CDR3 loop is CASSGTVRYEQYF. In DNA form, the CDR3 reads TGTGCCAGCAGCGGGACAGTCCGCTACGAGCAGTACTTC.

The V gene is TRBV5-4, the J gene TRBJ1-6; D gene ambiguous. Trimming left V 6 bases short and J 7 bases short, with 8 bases between. Germline CDR1 is SGHNT and CDR2 is YYREEE (reference sequence). CDR3 length equals 12 residues. This CDR3 reads CASTVGNSPLHF. The DNA for the CDR3 is TGTGCCAGCACCGTGGGGAATTCACCCCTCCACTTT.

CDR3 protein: CASSETGTDTQYF. DNA for the CDR3: TGTGCCAGCAGTGAGACAGGGACAGATACGCAGTATTTT. The chain combines TRBV6-6 with TRBJ2-3; TRBD1 agrees at 7 bases. This CDR3 is 13 amino acids long. With 5 bases clipped from V and 3 bases from J, the junction kept 2 bases outside the gene matches. Per the germline V gene, CDR1 is MNHNY and CDR2 is SVGAGI (reference sequence).

The J gene is TRBJ2-3, the V gene TRBV4-1; TRBD1 or TRBD2 may be the D gene (5 bases each). CDR1 and CDR2 (germline): MGHRA, YSYEKL. Trimming removed 1 base at V and 2 bases at J, with 10 bases between. The CDR3 runs 15 residues. Written as DNA, the CDR3 is TGCGCCAGCAGCCAAGGGGGGATACTCACAGATACGCAGTATTTT. Translation gives CASSQGGILTDTQYF.

V usage is TRBV29-1 and J usage is TRBJ2-1, with 10 bases matching TRBD2. The CDR3 totals 13 residues. Germline CDR1 reads SQVTM; CDR2 reads ANQGSEA. The V segment lost 6 bases and the J segment 7 bases; nucleotides outside the gene matches: 6. CDR3 region: CSVDSGRTNEQFF. The CDR3 bases are TGCAGCGTCGATAGCGGGAGGACGAATGAGCAGTTCTTC.

The chain has TRBV18 and TRBJ1-5; D is perhaps TRBD1 (5 bases). V was clipped by 4 bases and J by 2 bases, with 15 bases between them. This CDR3 spans 16 amino acids. CDR1 and CDR2 (germline): KGHSH, LQKENI. CDR3 coding DNA: TGTGCCAGCTCACAAAGAACTTCGGGGGGCAATCAGCCCCAGCATTTT. Translated, it gives CASSQRTSGGNQPQHF.

This clonotype was seen repeatedly, ten times or more. This chain joins TRBV7-2 and TRBJ2-1; the D is unclear. V was trimmed by 6 bases and J by 6 bases, leaving 3 bases between them. Germline V lookup: CDR1 SGHTA, CDR2 FQGNSA. This CDR3 contains 10 residues. CDR3 sequence reads: CASSFNEQFF. The DNA for the CDR3 is TGTGCCAGCAGTTTCAATGAGCAGTTCTTC.

J is TRBJ2-1 and V is TRBV29-1, with TRBD2 matching 12 bases. Trimming took 3 bases from V and 7 from J; bases not matched to a gene: 10. Germline assignment: CDR1 SQVTM and CDR2 ANQGSEA. The CDR3 extends over 16 amino acids. For the CDR3, the DNA is TGCAGCGTTGATTACGACGGGCTAGCGGGGGGGAATGAGCAGTTCTTC. Amino acids: CSVDYDGLAGGNEQFF.

This clonotype has a single count. The V and J genes are TRBV24-1 and TRBJ2-7, with TRBD1 identical over 8 bases. CDR1 is KGHDR, CDR2 SFDVKD, per germline. The CDR3 sequence is 16 residues long. V was pared by 3 bases and J by 2 bases, with 8 bases of the junction left unmatched. CDR3 in DNA: TGTGCCACCAGTGATCCTACAGGGGGAGCCCCCTACGAGCAGTACTTC. Its translation is CATSDPTGGAPYEQYF.

The chain joins TRBV9 to TRBJ2-1; D gene unclear. V lost 3 bases and J 1 base, leaving 11 bases between the germline ends. Germline CDR1 and CDR2: SGDLS and YYNGEE. This CDR3 comprises 15 residues. DNA for the CDR3: TGTGCCAGCAGCGCGGACGTTGCATCCTACAATGAGCAGTTCTTC. Protein product: CASSADVASYNEQFF.

This clonotype was seen a single time. This rearrangement joins TRBV25-1 to TRBJ2-5; 11 positions match TRBD2. Germline values: CDR1 MGHDK, CDR2 SYGVNS. V dropped 0 bases and J dropped 4; count of bases not matched to a gene: 4. The CDR3 has 16 residues. The CDR3 coding sequence is TGTGCCAGCAGTGAATACGGCCTAGCGGGAGGAGAGACCCAGTACTTC. It yields the protein CASSEYGLAGGETQYF.